This T cell receptor (beta chain) was captured in a study of tumor and adjacent non-tumor tissue in lung cancer. Overall study: Patients comprised roughly 12 adenocarcinoma, 2 squamous cell carcinoma and 1 small cell lung cancer.

A modified ARM-PCR protocol with three rounds of nested PCR amplified TCRbeta. TCRdb redid the calling of the multiplex PCR reads with MiXCR, one entry per CDR3 protein. The data contain about 78,000 distinct CDR3 sequences, 75% to 90% of them singletons. This clonotype was counted between two and nine times. The V end lost 0 bases, the J end lost 6 bases, and 17 bases lay between the germline ends. The length of the CDR3 is 16 residues. Looked up from germline, CDR1 is MGHDK and CDR2 is SYGVNS. This sample's RNA came from whole unsorted tissue. Newly diagnosed lung cancer patients had thoracic surgery in China, August–November 2014, without prior chemotherapy.

The sequenced sample was lung tumor tissue. This clonotype was obtained from a woman aged 45-65 years with non-small cell lung cancer. The chain couples TRBV25-1 to TRBJ2-5; D is uncertain. Here the CDR3 DNA reads TGTGCCAGCAGTGAATATAGTTTTTCGTCGCGTCAGACCCAGTACTTC. It yields the protein CASSEYSFSSRQTQYF.